Presented here are 19 T cell receptor beta chains from one specimen sequenced in a study of blood T cell repertoires in COVID-19. This table comes from immunoSEQ multiplex PCR, and its TCRdb copy is limited to in-frame clones, with some not included. The sample yields about 230,000 clones, about nine tenths seen once. Sequencing was carried out using PBMCs or T cells enriched from blood (not recorded which). The origin of the receptors is a man between 18 and 35 years old who had recovered from COVID-19.

CDR3 nucleotides: TGTGCCAGCAGCTTAGTGCCCCACCCACAGGCCGATGGGTCACCCCTCCACTTT. It encodes CASSLVPHPQADGSPLHF. The V call is TRBV11-2, the J call TRBJ1-6; tentatively, D is TRBD1 (5 bases). CDR3 length: 18 amino acids. Germline V CDR1 and CDR2: SGHAT, FQNNGV. V lost 1 base to trimming and J lost 10 bases, with 23 bases between them. Drawing the rest from reference TRBV11-2 and TRBJ1-6, the complete variable domain is EAGVAQSPRYKIIEKRQSVAFWCNPISGHATLYWYQQILGQGPKLLIQFQNNGVVDDSQLPKDRFSAERLKGVDSTLKIQPAKLEDSAVYLCASSLVPHPQADGSPLHFGNGTRLTVT.

This rearrangement joins TRBV11-2 to TRBJ2-1, with D maybe TRBD2 (6 bases). Germline V CDR1 and CDR2: SGHAT, FQNNGV. The CDR3 extends over 14 amino acids. The V and J ends lost 5 bases and 4 bases respectively, with 12 bases between them. The CDR3 protein is CASSPDYQYNEQFF. The CDR3, as DNA: TGTGCCAGCAGCCCGGACTACCAGTACAATGAGCAGTTCTTC.

V usage is TRBV20-1 and J usage is TRBJ1-1; D not resolved. Germline CDR1 reads DFQATT; CDR2 reads SNEGSKA (reference sequence). Trimming took 1 base from V and 8 from J, leaving 8 bases between them. CDR3 length: 11 residues. Here the CDR3 reads CSARVGDEAFF. The CDR3 DNA is TGCAGTGCTAGAGTTGGAGACGAAGCTTTCTTT.

The CDR3 protein is CASSQDRDRTNEKLFF. The CDR3 DNA sequence: TGTGCCAGCAGCCAAGATAGGGACAGGACTAATGAAAAACTGTTTTTT. The gene calls are TRBV3-1 (or the pseudogene TRBV3-2) and TRBJ1-4, with TRBD1 identical over 8 bases. The CDR3 spans 16 residues. Losses at the gene ends were 0 bases for V and 2 bases for J; bases not matched to a gene: 2. Germline V lookup: CDR1 LGHDT, CDR2 YNNKEL (reference sequence).

This chain joins TRBV19 and TRBJ1-1; D remains unclear. V was trimmed by 1 base and J by 6 bases, leaving 15 bases between them. Germline CDR1 LNHDA, CDR2 SQIVND (reference sequence). CDR3 length: 15 residues. CDR3 nucleotides: TGTGCCAGTAGTATAGTTGGGGAGGCGAAGTCTGAAGCTTTCTTT. Its protein is CASSIVGEAKSEAFF.

This clone showed up just a few times. The same CDR3 arises from other DNA sequences in this sample as well. The rearrangement joins TRBV6-5 to TRBJ2-3; tentative D call: TRBD2 (5 bases). The CDR3 sequence is 14 residues long. The ends were cut back, 2 bases at V and 2 bases at J, with 8 bases in the middle. In germline, CDR1 is MNHEY, CDR2 SVGAGI. The CDR3 is CASSYRTSTDTQYF. In DNA, the CDR3 is TGTGCCAGCAGTTACCGGACTTCCACAGATACGCAGTATTTT.

This clone was seen once. The gene calls are TRBV7-8 and TRBJ2-1; tentative D call: TRBD2 (6 bases). Germline CDR1 SGHVS, CDR2 FQNEAQ. The CDR3 totals 13 residues. The V gene lost 6 bases and the J gene lost 4 bases, with 10 bases spanning the gap. CDR3 region: CASRGTGYNEQFF. DNA for the CDR3: TGTGCCAGCAGGGGGACTGGATACAATGAGCAGTTCTTC. The full variable domain, in which reference TRBV7-8 and TRBJ2-1 provide the parts outside the CDR3, is GAGVSQSPRYKVAKRGQDVALRCDPISGHVSLFWYQQALGQGPEFLTYFQNEAQLDKSGLPSDRFFAERPEGSVSTLKIQRTQQEDSAVYLCASRGTGYNEQFFGPGTRLTVL.

The J gene is TRBJ2-2, the V gene TRBV19; maybe TRBD1 (5 bases). Trimming removed 8 bases from V and 5 bases from J, with 12 bases in between. Germline V gene lookup returns CDR1 LNHDA and CDR2 SQIVND (reference sequence). CDR3 length: 13 residues. CDR3 sequence (DNA): TGTGCCAGTGTGAGACAGCAAACCGGGGAGCTGTTTTTT. Protein: CASVRQQTGELFF.

V usage is TRBV28 and J usage is TRBJ1-1; no clear D. Trimming cost V 2 bases and J 3 bases, with 22 bases left between them. The CDR3 consists of 18 residues. Germline CDR1 reads MDHEN; CDR2 reads SYDVKM. The CDR3 reads CASSLEGSSSWFYTEAFF. CDR3 nucleotides: TGTGCCAGCAGTTTAGAGGGCAGTTCTTCTTGGTTCTACACTGAAGCTTTCTTT.

The chain joins TRBV10-3 to TRBJ1-5; TRBD1 matches at 10 bases. This CDR3 is built from 15 residues. Germline V lookup: CDR1 ENHRY, CDR2 SYGVKD. V shed 6 bases and J 8 bases; nucleotides not matched to a gene: 10. CDR3 DNA: TGTGCCATCAGGGGGGACAGGGGTTTATACGAGCCCCAGCATTTT. It specifies CAIRGDRGLYEPQHF.

This clone has a single count. The chain has TRBV7-9 and TRBJ1-1; 8 bases line up with TRBD1. The junction had 5 bases not matched to a gene; V was cut back by 6 bases and J by 2 bases. The CDR3 loop spans 14 amino acids. CDR1 and CDR2 from the germline V gene are SEHNR and FQNEAQ (reference sequence). The CDR3, as DNA: TGTGCCAGCAGTCAACAGGGGGGTAACACTGAAGCTTTCTTT. The encoded protein is CASSQQGGNTEAFF. Drawing the rest from reference TRBV7-9 and TRBJ1-1, the complete variable domain is DTGVSQNPRHKITKRGQNVTFRCDPISEHNRLYWYRQTLGQGPEFLTYFQNEAQLEKSRLLSDRFSAERPKGSFSTLEIQRTEQGDSAMYLCASSQQGGNTEAFFGQGTRLTVV.

This sequence joins TRBV11-1 and TRBJ1-6, with D tentatively TRBD1 (5 bases). CDR1 and CDR2 (germline): SGHAT, FQDESV (reference sequence). The V end lost 1 base, the J end lost 8 bases, and 15 bases lay between the germline ends. There are 16 residues in the CDR3. The DNA for the CDR3 is TGTGCCAGCAGCTTAGACCGCCAGGGTGAGGATTCACCCCTCCACTTT. Its translation is CASSLDRQGEDSPLHF. Drawing the rest from reference TRBV11-1 and TRBJ1-6, the complete variable domain is EAEVAQSPRYKITEKSQAVAFWCDPISGHATLYWYRQILGQGPELLVQFQDESVVDDSQLPKDRFSAERLKGVDSTLKIQPAELGDSAMYLCASSLDRQGEDSPLHFGNGTRLTVT.

V and J are TRBV15 and TRBJ1-2; TRBD1 agrees at 7 bases. V trimming: 6 bases; J trimming: 4 bases; junction bases outside the gene matches: 8. CDR3 size: 14 residues. Germline assignment: CDR1 LNHNV and CDR2 YYDKDF (reference sequence). For the CDR3, the DNA is TGTGCCACCAGTCCGCAGGGGGATGGCTATGGCTACACCTTC. Its translation is CATSPQGDGYGYTF. Drawing the rest from reference TRBV15 and TRBJ1-2, the complete variable domain is DAMVIQNPRYQVTQFGKPVTLSCSQTLNHNVMYWYQQKSSQAPKLLFHYYDKDFNNEADTPDNFQSRRPNTSFCFLDIRSPGLGDTAMYLCATSPQGDGYGYTFGSGTRLTVV.

The chain joins TRBV2 to TRBJ1-5; 9 bases match TRBD1. Germline V gene data show CDR1 as SNHLY and CDR2 as FYNNEI. Losses at the gene ends were 6 bases for V and 6 bases for J; bases not matched to a gene: 6. This CDR3 has 14 amino acids. The CDR3 region has the DNA TGTGCCAGCAGCCGGGACAGGGCAGGTCAGCCCCAGCATTTT. Translating it yields CASSRDRAGQPQHF.

The chain combines TRBV14 with TRBJ2-7, with TRBD1 as a possible D gene (5 bases). The ends were cut back, 4 bases at V and 2 bases at J, with 9 bases in the middle. This CDR3 contains 13 residues. Germline V gives CDR1 SGHDN, CDR2 FVKESK. The CDR3 DNA is TGTGCCAGCAGCCTCGGACACCCCTACGAGCAGTACTTC. Its protein product is CASSLGHPYEQYF.

The V and J genes are TRBV15 and TRBJ2-1, with 9 bases that match TRBD2. Trimming removed 5 bases from V and 5 bases from J; junction bases left unmatched: 4. The CDR3 runs to 14 residues. Germline CDR1 and CDR2: LNHNV and YYDKDF (reference sequence). The CDR3 sequence: CATSAGLADNEQFF. CDR3 coding DNA: TGTGCCACCAGCGCGGGACTAGCCGACAATGAGCAGTTCTTC.

The V and J genes are TRBV7-2 and TRBJ1-6; TRBD1 aligns across 7 bases. The V gene end was trimmed by 2 bases and the J gene end by 9 bases; junction bases not matched to a gene: 4. The CDR3 is 14 amino acids. The germline V gene encodes CDR1 SGHTA and CDR2 FQGNSA. This CDR3 reads CASSLQGEGSPLHF. DNA for the CDR3: TGTGCCAGCAGCTTACAGGGGGAAGGTTCACCCCTCCACTTT. Combining the CDR3 with reference TRBV7-2 and TRBJ1-6 gives the whole variable domain GAGVSQSPSNKVTEKGKDVELRCDPISGHTALYWYRQSLGQGLEFLIYFQGNSAPDKSGLPSDRFSAERTGGSVSTLTIQRTQQEDSAVYLCASSLQGEGSPLHFGNGTRLTVT.

This chain connects TRBV6-4 to TRBJ1-5; 10 bases agree with TRBD1. V shed 2 bases, J shed 6 bases, and the junction held 4 bases outside the gene matches. This CDR3 spans 15 amino acids. In germline, CDR1 is MRHNA, CDR2 SNTAGT. The CDR3 DNA follows: TGTGCCAGCAGTGACGCGACAGGGGGCTTTCAGCCCCAGCATTTT. It translates to CASSDATGGFQPQHF.

This clone came up once. The chain recombines TRBV19 with TRBJ1-1; D ambiguous. The V gene lost 6 bases and the J gene lost 11 bases, with 7 bases spanning the gap. Looked up from germline, CDR1 is LNHDA and CDR2 is SQIVND (reference sequence). CDR3 length equals 9 residues. CDR3: CASRFGAFF. The CDR3 DNA sequence: TGTGCCAGTAGGTTCGGGGCTTTCTTT.